Below, 5 T cell receptor beta chains from the same sample are listed, as sequenced in a study of T cells expressing NK-cell markers. TCRdb re-called the 5' RACE reads and gives one entry per CDR3 protein, without DNA. Here the sample table reports around 470,000 distinct CDR3 sequences. Sequenced input: blood T cells: a sorted CD56 or NKG2C T cell subset, CD4+ or CD8+ T cells, or bulk PBMC T cells (not recorded which). The source of these receptors is a woman aged 50 to 60 in good health.

The chain recombines TRBV4-1 with TRBJ2-3; without DNA, the TCRdb call of TRBD2 cannot be checked. Germline CDR1 is MGHRA and CDR2 is YSYEKL. The CDR3 consists of 15 residues. This CDR3 reads CASSQKSGGTDTQYF.

The chain has TRBV6-2 or TRBV6-3 and TRBJ2-7. The CDR3 spans 13 residues. CDR1 and CDR2 from the germline V gene are MNHEY and SVGEGT. This chain's CDR3 is CASRRMQIGEQYF.

The chain recombines TRBV7-6 with TRBJ2-2; TCRdb's D gene call, TRBD1, goes unchecked for lack of DNA. The length of the CDR3 is 14 residues. The germline gives CDR1 SGHVS, CDR2 FNYEAQ. The CDR3 here is CASRGAVLSGELFF.

The chain links TRBV29-1 to TRBJ1-2; TCRdb indicates TRBD1, and absent DNA this call remains unverified. The germline V gene has CDR1 SQVTM and CDR2 ANQGSEA. This CDR3 is built from 12 residues. The CDR3 loop reads CGVGAGDYGYTF.

This chain connects TRBV5-1 to TRBJ1-4; TCRdb outputs TRBD1, but without DNA this stays unchecked. The CDR3 consists of 14 residues. Per the germline V gene, CDR1 is SGHRS and CDR2 is YFSETQ. This chain's CDR3 is CASSGGTGDEKLFF.